This T cell receptor beta chain was sequenced for a study of cytomegalovirus exposure and HLA in healthy donors (dated by TCRdb to about 2017). General notes on the study: According to a later analysis, the 120 or so validation repertoires were produced on the same platform as the 666 repertoires of the first cohort. The study was designed to test whether signatures of past pathogen exposure could be identified by cataloging public T cell receptors. Besides the first cohort of 666 subjects, a separate validation cohort made up of 120 different subjects was used. To predict cytomegalovirus infection status, the study combined high-throughput TCR immunosequencing, statistical association of individual TCRs with disease status, and machine learning.

General findings and caveats noted by the study authors: Most TCR sequences were seen in very few donors, while some public TCRs were found in many individuals. It was suggested by the authors that the approach could potentially be generalized to other disease states and immunological phenotypes. The classifier was reported to diagnose cytomegalovirus status with high specificity and sensitivity in both the original and validation cohorts. In vitro tests confirmed that a few of the cytomegalovirus-associated TCR beta chains recognize cytomegalovirus antigens. A later analysis had no HLA typing for the validation cohort, so co-occurrence there was scored across all 120 repertoires. The study gave a list of some 150 TCR beta chains associated with cytomegalovirus. A later analysis found that TCRs clustered in the first cohort also tended to co-occur in the 120 validation repertoires, with 94% of cluster scores above 0.

The donors belonged to the validation cohort of around 110 subjects, which was separate from the approximately 680-subject first cohort. Notes on this clone: There is no known antigen for this receptor. No qualities accompany the bases; no much larger clone lies one base away.

Receptors were amplified or captured by the immunoSEQ multiplex PCR assay. The authors processed their data as follows. A statistical classification framework was built to diagnose cytomegalovirus status from the catalog of TCR beta chain sequences. The table comes from immuneACCESS by way of TCRdb, which keeps in-frame sequences with V and J called. Part of the clones is missing from these tables; in studies checked, under half for an unresolved V gene and the rest for unknown reasons. The DNA gave D and trimming, while V, J and clone size come from that table. Recorded for this sample are approximately 300,000 clones; 86% of them occurred a single time. About 0.8% of the sample goes to the ten largest clones. The CDR1 and CDR2 encoded by the germline V gene are SQVTM and ANQGSEA. The germline V and J ends show losses of 4 bases and 5 bases respectively, and no gene match explains 2 bases of the junction. Measured from the cysteine to the phenylalanine, the CDR3 is 12 residues long. Just CDR3 DNA is preserved here, 36 bases in frame from base 1.

The sequenced sample consisted of PBMCs. The receptor comes from a woman in her late teens or twenties in good health and CMV-seronegative. The chain employs TRBV29-1 and TRBJ1-5, and TRBD1 matches 7 of the central bases. The DNA reads as follows: TGCAGCGTTGGCCAGGGGGATCAGCCCCAGCATTTT. Its protein product is CSVGQGDQPQHF. The full variable domain, with segments outside the CDR3 supplied by the reference TRBV29-1 and TRBJ1-5 proteins, appears as SAVISQKPSRDICQRGTSLTIQCQVDSQVTMMFWYRQQPGQSLTLIATANQGSEATYESGFVIDKFPISRPNLTFSTLTVSNMSPEDSSIYLCSVGQGDQPQHFGDGTRLSIL.